This is a list of T cell receptor beta chains from one sample in a study of Graves' ophthalmopathy and Graves' hyperthyroidism. TCRdb passed the multiplex PCR reads through MiXCR, listing each CDR3 protein once. The sample records around 600,000 distinct CDR3 sequences, about 38% being singletons. The sequenced sample consisted of peripheral blood. These receptors all stem from an adult man with Graves' ophthalmopathy. The CDR3 runs from the conserved cysteine through the conserved F or W. D genes are given only for firm matches. Clone sizes are given selectively: once, few, many, or a class where the clone is expanded.

TRBV6-1	TRBJ1-3	many	11	-	TGTGCCAGCGGAATGGGAAACACCATATATTTT	CASGMGNTIYF
TRBV5-4	TRBJ1-2	-	15	-	TGTGCCAGCAGCTTCCTGGGGTCAGCTAACTATGGCTACACCTTC	CASSFLGSANYGYTF
TRBV11-2	TRBJ2-7	-	15	-	TGTGCCAGCAGCTTCCCGGGCCGGCAGCCCTACGAGCAGTACTTC	CASSFPGRQPYEQYF
TRBV6-6	TRBJ2-2	many	15	-	TGTGCCAGCAGTTATAGCAGCCCGAACACCGGGGAGCTGTTTTTT	CASSYSSPNTGELFF
TRBV7-8	TRBJ2-7	many	15	TRBD1	TGTGCCAGCAGCTTCGTCGGGACAGGGTACCACGAGCAGTACTTC	CASSFVGTGYHEQYF
TRBV5-8	TRBJ2-5	few	19	TRBD2	TGTGCCAGCAGCTTGGGTTCCCTAGCGGGAGTGCGCAGCCAAGAGACCCAGTACTTC	CASSLGSLAGVRSQETQYF
TRBV9	TRBJ1-2	many	13	-	TGTGCCAGCAGCAAGGGTGGGGTTGGGGGCTACACCTTC	CASSKGGVGGYTF
TRBV24-1	TRBJ1-5	many	13	-	TGTGCCACCAGTGACAGGGACAATCAGCCCCAGCATTTT	CATSDRDNQPQHF
TRBV11-2	TRBJ1-5	few	15	TRBD1	TGTGCCAGCAGCTTAGATGGCAGGGGGAATCAGCCCCAGCATTTT	CASSLDGRGNQPQHF
TRBV24-1	TRBJ2-7	many	14	-	TGTGCCGCCCGCTGCGGACAGCAATTCTACGAGCAGTACTTC	CAARCGQQFYEQYF
TRBV7-8	TRBJ1-2	many	14	TRBD1	TGTGCCGGAACCGACAGGGGGCGCAACTATGGCTACACCTTC	CAGTDRGRNYGYTF
TRBV19	TRBJ2-2	-	13	-	TGTGCCAGTAGGCCCCGGGTGGCCGGGGAGCTGTTTTTT	CASRPRVAGELFF